This entry lists 20 T cell receptor beta chains sequenced from one sample in a study of cytomegalovirus exposure and HLA in healthy donors. Primers: 60 Vbeta forward and 13 Jbeta reverse. TCRdb's table, derived via immunoSEQ multiplex PCR, lists solely in-frame clones and lacks some. There are 80,000 or so clones in the sample; approximately 78% occur only once, and 4% to 5% lies in the top ten. The sequenced sample consisted of PBMCs. Receptors originate from a man aged 40-49 years in good health and CMV-seronegative.

The rearrangement joins TRBV27 to TRBJ2-1; TRBD1 agrees at 10 bases. The germline CDR1 and CDR2 sequences are MNHEY and SMNVEV (reference sequence). The CDR3 sequence is 17 residues long. V trimming: 4 bases; J trimming: 4 bases; junction bases outside the gene matches: 10. The DNA of the CDR3 is TGTGCCAGCAGTTCTTGGACAGGGGGACTCCCGTACAATGAGCAGTTCTTC. It specifies CASSSWTGGLPYNEQFF.

The rearrangement joins TRBV5-1 to TRBJ2-1, with D possibly matching TRBD1 (6 bases). Germline V gene sequence: CDR1 SGHRS, CDR2 YFSETQ. V gave up 2 bases and J gave up 4 bases, with 13 bases separating them. CDR3 length: 15 amino acids. This CDR3 reads CASSLPGQLYNEQFF. The CDR3 nucleotides are TGCGCCAGCAGCTTACCGGGACAACTATACAATGAGCAGTTCTTC.

There are a few counts of this clone. The rearrangement joins TRBV27 to TRBJ2-7; 8 nucleotides match TRBD2. V was clipped by 5 bases and J by 0 bases; unmatched bases: 6. Germline CDR1 and CDR2: MNHEY and SMNVEV (reference sequence). The CDR3 has 15 amino acids. CDR3 sequence reads: CASSPGLANSYEQYF. The CDR3 DNA follows: TGTGCCAGCAGTCCCGGACTAGCTAACTCCTACGAGCAGTACTTC.

This chain joins TRBV2 and TRBJ1-3; TRBD1 is a possible D gene (6 bases). CDR1 and CDR2 from the germline V gene are SNHLY and FYNNEI. V was shortened by 7 bases and J by 11 bases, with 21 bases between the two germline ends. CDR3 length: 14 amino acids. CDR3 coding DNA: TGTGCCAGCATCAGGGGTACAGGCTCGAGAGCCATATATTTT. Translated: CASIRGTGSRAIYF.

The chain links TRBV28 to TRBJ2-7; 7 positions match TRBD1. Trimming removed 5 bases from V and 2 bases from J; junction bases left unmatched: 3. The CDR3 covers 13 residues. The germline gives CDR1 MDHEN, CDR2 SYDVKM. The CDR3 nucleotides read TGTGCCAGCAGTACGACAGGGACCTACGAGCAGTACTTC. Its translation is CASSTTGTYEQYF.

The CDR3 region is CASKITGVVTEAFF. Here the CDR3 DNA reads TGTGCCAGCAAGATAACAGGGGTGGTCACTGAAGCTTTCTTT. The rearrangement joins TRBV6-5 to TRBJ1-1, with TRBD1 matching over 7 bases. V lost 7 bases, J lost 4 bases, and 9 bases stayed unmatched. Germline V gives CDR1 MNHEY, CDR2 SVGAGI. The CDR3 has 14 amino acids.

The chain couples TRBV10-1 to TRBJ2-6; TRBD1 agrees at 7 bases. After removal of 4 bases from V and 0 bases from J, the junction contained 12 bases not matched to a gene. Germline values: CDR1 WNHNN, CDR2 SYGVQD (reference sequence). The length of the CDR3 is 19 residues. The CDR3 reads CASSASTGTDSSGANVLTF. The CDR3 region has the DNA TGCGCCAGCAGTGCTTCAACCGGGACAGATTCCTCTGGGGCCAACGTCCTGACTTTC.

This clone was found once. The chain combines TRBV5-6 with TRBJ2-7; TRBD2 might be the D (6 bases). Trimming stripped 4 bases from V and 4 bases from J, with 15 bases between. Germline V gene data show CDR1 as SGHDT and CDR2 as YYEEEE. The CDR3 has 14 residues. CDR3 DNA sequence: TGTGCCAGCAGCCGTCTAGCGAAGAGATACGAGCAGTACTTC. Translating gives CASSRLAKRYEQYF.

CDR3 DNA: TGTGCCAGCAGTTTACCCCTGGGCCCCAACACTGAAGCTTTCTTT. Protein sequence: CASSLPLGPNTEAFF. The chain employs TRBV28 and TRBJ1-1; D unclear. The CDR3 runs 15 residues. V dropped 2 bases and J dropped 2 bases, with 12 bases sitting between them. Germline CDR1 reads MDHEN; CDR2 reads SYDVKM.

V and J are TRBV27 and TRBJ2-2, with 11 nucleotides matching TRBD1. Unmatched junction bases numbered 13, after V lost 10 bases and J lost 3 bases. Per germline, CDR1 MNHEY and CDR2 SMNVEV (reference sequence). The CDR3 totals 17 residues. CDR3 loop: CATKSGQGAGYTGELFF. DNA for the CDR3: TGTGCCACCAAGTCCGGACAGGGGGCTGGATACACCGGGGAGCTGTTTTTT.

The chain has TRBV5-1 and TRBJ2-5; D possibly corresponds to TRBD2 (5 bases). The CDR3 has 14 amino acids. Germline-derived CDR1 and CDR2 are SGHRS and YFSETQ. V was trimmed by 1 base and J by 2 bases, leaving 9 bases between them. CDR3 bases: TGCGCCAGCAGCTTGTTTGGACTTCAAGAGACCCAGTACTTC. Protein sequence: CASSLFGLQETQYF.

This clone appeared a few times. The chain has TRBV9 and TRBJ2-1; 11 positions agree with TRBD2. Germline V CDR1 and CDR2: SGDLS, YYNGEE. Trimming removed 0 bases from V and 10 bases from J; junction bases left unmatched: 6. The CDR3 loop spans 15 amino acids. The CDR3 here is CASSVVGSGRDEQFF. In nucleotides, the CDR3 is TGTGCCAGCAGCGTAGTCGGTAGCGGGAGGGACGAGCAGTTCTTC.

The V gene is TRBV7-8, the J gene TRBJ2-1, with D perhaps matching TRBD2 (6 bases). V lost 1 base, J lost 0 bases, and 10 bases lay in between. This CDR3 has 16 residues. Germline CDR1 and CDR2: SGHVS and FQNEAQ. This CDR3 reads CASSLGRTNSYNEQFF. In DNA form, the CDR3 reads TGTGCCAGCAGCTTAGGCCGGACTAACTCCTACAATGAGCAGTTCTTC.

The chain employs TRBV30 and TRBJ2-5; 12 bases are a match to TRBD2. The J call may not be correct, given that the DNA end is closer to TRBJ2-7. The CDR3 has 13 amino acids. Germline loops: CDR1 GTSNPN, CDR2 SVGIG (reference sequence). In DNA form, the CDR3 reads TGTGCGCATAGACTAGCGGGGGCCTACGAGCAGTACTTC. Translation: CAHRLAGAYEQYF.

The chain carries TRBV7-3 and TRBJ2-7; D might be TRBD1 (6 bases). Trimming stripped 4 bases from V and 0 bases from J, with 10 bases between. The CDR3 has 14 residues. Germline CDR1 SGHTA, CDR2 FQGTGA. CDR3 loop: CASSSTGSSYEQYF. In DNA form, the CDR3 reads TGTGCCAGCAGCTCTACAGGGAGCTCCTACGAGCAGTACTTC.

The genes are TRBV6-1 and TRBJ2-3; the match to TRBD2 covers 12 bases. CDR3 length equals 15 residues. The V and J ends lost 6 bases and 2 bases, in that order; junction bases with no gene match: 3. Germline V gives CDR1 MNHNS, CDR2 SASEGT. This CDR3 reads CASSGLAGSTDTQYF. In DNA form, the CDR3 reads TGTGCCAGCAGCGGACTAGCGGGGTCCACAGATACGCAGTATTTT.

V and J are TRBV4-2 and TRBJ2-3, with unresolved D. CDR3 size: 13 residues. The germline V gene encodes CDR1 LGHNA and CDR2 YNFKEQ. Trimming shortened V by 1 base and J by 9 bases, and 11 bases separated the two germline ends. CDR3 protein: CASSQVSSVTQYF. In DNA, the CDR3 is TGTGCCAGCAGCCAAGTTAGCAGCGTCACGCAGTATTTT.

This chain joins TRBV7-2 and TRBJ2-3; no clear D. Germline V CDR1 and CDR2: SGHTA, FQGNSA. CDR3 size: 14 residues. V was trimmed by 4 bases and J by 1 base, leaving 9 bases between them. The DNA of the CDR3 is TGTGCCAGCAGCTCGCTCCCAGGCACAGATACGCAGTATTTT. Its translation is CASSSLPGTDTQYF.

This chain connects TRBV7-2 to TRBJ1-2; D is perhaps TRBD1 (6 bases). CDR3 length equals 15 residues. Trimming pared 1 base from V and 7 bases from J, leaving 16 bases between. Germline assignment: CDR1 SGHTA and CDR2 FQGNSA. The CDR3: CASSLVARTVSGYTF. CDR3 in DNA: TGTGCCAGCAGCTTAGTCGCGCGGACAGTCTCTGGCTACACCTTC.

The chain recombines TRBV14 with TRBJ2-1; D is uncertain. There are 14 residues in the CDR3. V lost 3 bases and J lost 0, with 6 bases in between. Germline values: CDR1 SGHDN, CDR2 FVKESK. CDR3 sequence (DNA): TGTGCCAGCAGCCACCTTAGCTCCTACAATGAGCAGTTCTTC. The encoded protein is CASSHLSSYNEQFF. The whole variable domain, filled in from reference TRBV14 and TRBJ2-1, reads EAGVTQFPSHSVIEKGQTVTLRCDPISGHDNLYWYRRVMGKEIKFLLHFVKESKQDESGMPNNRFLAERTGGTYSTLKVQPAELEDSGVYFCASSHLSSYNEQFFGPGTRLTVL.